This entry lists 29 T cell receptor beta chains sequenced from one sample in a study of cytomegalovirus exposure and HLA in healthy donors. Primers: 60 Vbeta forward and 13 Jbeta reverse. Some clones are missing from TCRdb's copy, which holds only in-frame ones; the method was immunoSEQ multiplex PCR. This repertoire shows roughly 110,000 clones, 75% to 85% found once; its top ten account for 1.6%. Sequencing was done on a sample of PBMCs. Source of these receptors: a man aged 50 or older in good health and CMV-seronegative.

The chain carries TRBV29-1 and TRBJ2-1, with TRBD2 as a possible D gene (5 bases). This CDR3 spans 14 amino acids. V gave up 6 bases and J gave up 4 bases, with 16 bases separating them. Per the germline V gene, CDR1 is SQVTM and CDR2 is ANQGSEA. The CDR3 bases are TGCAGCGTCCCGGACTTTTTCTCATACAATGAGCAGTTCTTC. This translates into CSVPDFFSYNEQFF.

J is TRBJ1-5 and V is TRBV27; D is perhaps TRBD1 (5 bases). This CDR3 comprises 14 residues. V lost 5 bases to trimming and J lost 6 bases, with 14 bases between them. The germline V gene encodes CDR1 MNHEY and CDR2 SMNVEV (reference sequence). CDR3: CASSHRQGSQPQHF. Here the CDR3 DNA reads TGTGCCAGCAGTCACAGGCAGGGAAGTCAGCCCCAGCATTTT.

The J gene is TRBJ1-5, the V gene TRBV7-2; 8 nucleotides agree with TRBD1. The ends lost 4 bases at V and 6 bases at J; junction bases unmatched: 2. CDR1 and CDR2 from the germline V gene are SGHTA and FQGNSA. The CDR3 has 13 amino acids. This CDR3 is CASSYRGSQPQHF. CDR3 nucleotide sequence: TGTGCCAGCAGCTACAGGGGGAGTCAGCCCCAGCATTTT.

CDR3 amino acids: CASSFPDEKLFF. CDR3 bases: TGTGCCAGCAGTTTCCCCGATGAAAAACTGTTTTTT. The chain has TRBV27 and TRBJ1-4; no clear D. Deletions cut 3 bases from V and 6 bases from J, with 5 bases between. Germline V gene lookup returns CDR1 MNHEY and CDR2 SMNVEV (reference sequence). This CDR3 spans 12 amino acids.

This clone was recorded only once. The chain combines TRBV13 with TRBJ1-5; D is unclear. Germline lookup yields CDR1 PRHDT and CDR2 FYEKMQ (reference sequence). V was pared by 2 bases and J by 3 bases, with 11 bases between. The CDR3 totals 15 residues. CDR3 sequence: CASSLSSWANQPQHF. CDR3 sequence (DNA): TGTGCCAGCAGCTTAAGCAGCTGGGCCAATCAGCCCCAGCATTTT.

The chain carries TRBV2 and TRBJ2-2; 7 bases are a match to TRBD1. Germline CDR1 and CDR2: SNHLY and FYNNEI. V lost 4 bases, J lost 1 base, and 6 bases stayed unmatched. The CDR3 extends over 16 amino acids. CDR3 DNA: TGTGCCAGCAGTGGACTTGGGACAGAGAACACCGGGGAGCTGTTTTTT. This encodes CASSGLGTENTGELFF.

V and J are TRBV5-1 and TRBJ2-5; 7 nucleotides align to TRBD1. This CDR3 spans 17 amino acids. In germline, CDR1 is SGHRS, CDR2 YFSETQ. Trimming at V came to 0 bases and at J to 2 bases, leaving 10 bases not matched to a gene. CDR3 protein: CASSLGWDSGAQETQYF. The DNA for the CDR3 is TGCGCCAGCAGCTTGGGGTGGGACAGTGGGGCACAAGAGACCCAGTACTTC.

CDR3 sequence: CASSFGQGSYEQYF. CDR3 coding DNA: TGTGCCAGCAGCTTCGGACAGGGCTCCTACGAGCAGTACTTC. The V call is TRBV7-9, the J call TRBJ2-7; 8 bases align to TRBD1. Germline lookup yields CDR1 SEHNR and CDR2 FQNEAQ (reference sequence). Germline trimming cut 3 bases from V and 0 bases from J; bases unmatched to any gene: 1. The CDR3 totals 14 residues.

V gene TRBV6-1 combines with J gene TRBJ2-3; TRBD2 might be the D (5 bases). This CDR3 contains 12 residues. Germline loops: CDR1 MNHNS, CDR2 SASEGT. V shed 6 bases and J shed 10 bases, with 14 bases lying between them. CDR3 coding DNA: TGTGCCAGCAGGACTGGGGAGAAGGCGCAGTATTTT. Translating it yields CASRTGEKAQYF.

The CDR3 region is CASSYSGVTYNEQFF. In DNA form, the CDR3 reads TGTGCCAGCAGTTACTCGGGAGTTACCTACAATGAGCAGTTCTTC. The genes are TRBV6-5 and TRBJ2-1, with TRBD2 as a possible D gene (5 bases). The CDR3 has 15 amino acids. Germline CDR1 MNHEY, CDR2 SVGAGI. Trimming took 0 bases from V and 2 from J, leaving 8 bases between them.

V usage is TRBV9 and J usage is TRBJ2-5; 8 bases agree with TRBD2. Germline CDR1 SGDLS, CDR2 YYNGEE. CDR3 length equals 16 residues. V shed 0 bases, J shed 5 bases, and the junction held 9 bases outside the gene matches. The CDR3 DNA follows: TGTGCCAGCAGCGTAGAACCTCAGCGGGGGCGGGAGACCCAGTACTTC. Protein: CASSVEPQRGRETQYF.

The genes are TRBV6-5 and TRBJ2-5, with 8 bases lining up with TRBD2. The CDR3 is 15 amino acids. CDR1 is MNHEY, CDR2 SVGAGI, per germline. Germline trimming cut 5 bases from V and 1 base from J; bases unmatched to any gene: 6. CDR3 loop: CASSTSGGRQETQYF. The CDR3 nucleotides read TGTGCCAGCAGTACCAGCGGGGGCCGCCAAGAGACCCAGTACTTC.

The chain recombines TRBV28 with TRBJ1-1, with 8 bases matching TRBD1. The CDR3 extends over 15 amino acids. Germline V gene sequence: CDR1 MDHEN, CDR2 SYDVKM. V lost 5 bases, J lost 6 bases, and 11 bases stayed unmatched. CDR3 region: CASSRSDREAAEAFF. The CDR3 bases are TGTGCCAGCAGTCGATCGGACAGGGAAGCTGCTGAAGCTTTCTTT.

The chain carries TRBV11-1 and TRBJ2-1; D is possibly TRBD2 (5 bases). CDR3 size: 17 residues. CDR1 is SGHAT, CDR2 FQDESV, per germline (reference sequence). The V end lost 5 bases, the J end lost 0 bases, and 17 bases lay between the germline ends. In DNA, the CDR3 is TGTGCCAGCAGCCCAACGAGGGAGATAAGCTCCTACAATGAGCAGTTCTTC. Protein sequence: CASSPTREISSYNEQFF.

This clone has more than one count but fewer than ten. The chain combines TRBV11-2 with TRBJ1-6; perhaps TRBD1 as D (6 bases). Between the trimmed V and J ends, which lost 1 base and 6 bases, there was a span of 13 bases. Germline V gene data show CDR1 as SGHAT and CDR2 as FQNNGV. The CDR3 length is 16 residues. CDR3 bases: TGTGCCAGCAGCTTAGGGGGGCGCGGAGGTAATTCACCCCTCCACTTT. Its translation: CASSLGGRGGNSPLHF.

CDR3 amino acids: CASSPRGLAGGVDTGELFF. For the CDR3, the DNA is TGTGCCAGCAGCCCCCGTGGACTAGCGGGGGGGGTTGACACCGGGGAGCTGTTTTTT. The V and J genes are TRBV7-3 and TRBJ2-2; 15 nucleotides line up with TRBD2. The CDR3 spans 19 residues. Germline V CDR1 and CDR2: SGHTA, FQGTGA. The junction had 10 bases not matched to a gene; V was cut back by 5 bases and J by 3 bases. The whole variable domain, filled in from reference TRBV7-3 and TRBJ2-2, reads GAGVSQTPSNKVTEKGKYVELRCDPISGHTALYWYRQSLGQGPEFLIYFQGTGAADDSGLPNDRFFAVRPEGSVSTLKIQRTERGDSAVYLCASSPRGLAGGVDTGELFFGEGSRLTVL.

This chain joins TRBV15 and TRBJ1-1, with D tentatively TRBD1 (5 bases). Germline V gene data show CDR1 as LNHNV and CDR2 as YYDKDF (reference sequence). The germline V and J ends were trimmed by 2 bases and 8 bases, with 9 bases remaining between them. The CDR3 covers 12 residues. The CDR3, as DNA: TGTGCCACCAGCAGATCGAACAGGGAAGCTTTCTTT. Translating it yields CATSRSNREAFF.

This chain connects TRBV9 to TRBJ2-3; D is possibly TRBD2 (5 bases). This CDR3 region has 13 residues. Germline-derived CDR1 and CDR2 are SGDLS and YYNGEE. V shed 2 bases and J shed 6 bases, with 10 bases lying between them. The CDR3 nucleotides are TGTGCCAGCAGCGTTTTTGGGGAGGATACGCAGTATTTT. Amino acids: CASSVFGEDTQYF.

This clone was recorded a few times. V is TRBV7-8 and J is TRBJ1-1; 8 bases fit TRBD1. The germline V gene encodes CDR1 SGHVS and CDR2 FQNEAQ. Trimming cost V 8 bases and J 2 bases; bases outside gene matches: 10. CDR3 length equals 15 residues. Here the CDR3 reads CASYSLGTGNTEAFF. DNA for the CDR3: TGTGCCAGCTACAGCTTAGGGACAGGTAACACTGAAGCTTTCTTT.

The chain employs TRBV23-1 and TRBJ2-3, with 14 bases identical to TRBD2. TRBV23-1 carries the ORF label, with uncertain function. V lost 4 bases and J lost 7; bases outside the gene matches: 13. CDR3 length equals 18 residues. The CDR3 here is CASSRLSRTSGGKYTQYF. The CDR3 bases are TGCGCCAGCAGTCGACTCTCTCGGACTAGCGGGGGGAAATATACGCAGTATTTT.

This clone was counted a few times. The rearrangement uses TRBV5-4 and TRBJ2-1; 7 nucleotides agree with TRBD2. Per the germline V gene, CDR1 is SGHNT and CDR2 is YYREEE (reference sequence). The CDR3 runs 15 residues. Germline trimming cut 5 bases from V and 5 bases from J; bases unmatched to any gene: 10. As DNA, the CDR3 is TGTGCCAGCAGGCCTCGCGGGGGACCAAACAATGAGCAGTTCTTC. Amino acid sequence: CASRPRGGPNNEQFF. Complete variable domain (other parts from reference TRBV5-4 and TRBJ2-1): ETGVTQSPTHLIKTRGQQVTLRCSSQSGHNTVSWYQQALGQGPQFIFQYYREEENGRGNFPPRFSGLQFPNYSSELNVNALELDDSALYLCASRPRGGPNNEQFFGPGTRLTVL.

The V and J genes are TRBV6-1 and TRBJ1-2; possible D gene TRBD1, 5 bases. CDR3 length: 13 residues. V was cut by 1 base and J by 3 bases, with 6 bases left in between. Germline lookup yields CDR1 MNHNS and CDR2 SASEGT. CDR3 in DNA: TGTGCCAGCAGTGAAGACAGGTACTATGGCTACACCTTC. Amino acids: CASSEDRYYGYTF.

This clone came up once. The chain carries TRBV2 and TRBJ1-1; D gene uncertain. The V and J ends lost 10 bases and 3 bases respectively, with 9 bases between them. Germline CDR1 and CDR2: SNHLY and FYNNEI. The CDR3 spans 11 residues. The CDR3: CANGFYTEAFF. The DNA of the CDR3 is TGTGCCAACGGGTTCTACACTGAAGCTTTCTTT.

The gene calls are TRBV7-9 and TRBJ2-3; 10 bases map to TRBD2. The CDR3 totals 16 residues. Germline V lookup: CDR1 SEHNR, CDR2 FQNEAQ (reference sequence). Losses at the gene ends were 4 bases for V and 4 bases for J; bases not matched to a gene: 8. The DNA for the CDR3 is TGTGCCAGCAGCTCGAGTCCAGCGGGGGGGCCAGATACGCAGTATTTT. Its translation is CASSSSPAGGPDTQYF.

The V gene is TRBV4-1, the J gene TRBJ2-2, with unresolved D. Per the germline V gene, CDR1 is MGHRA and CDR2 is YSYEKL. The CDR3 is made up of 12 amino acids. V lost 4 bases and J lost 7, with 7 bases in between. CDR3 sequence: CASSPGVGELFF. CDR3 nucleotides: TGCGCCAGCAGCCCAGGTGTCGGGGAGCTGTTTTTT.

This clone has more than one count but fewer than ten. Its ends do not fully match the called genes, so a read error is possible. The chain is built from TRBV7-9 and TRBJ1-3; no firm D call. The CDR3 spans 12 residues. CDR1 is SEHNR and CDR2 is FQNEAQ in the germline V gene (reference sequence). CDR3 in amino acids: CSSSRLGNTIYF. The CDR3 nucleotides are TGTTCCAGCAGCCGACTCGGAAACACCATATATTTT.

The V call is TRBV6-1, the J call TRBJ2-7; a possible D gene is TRBD1 (6 bases). The CDR3 consists of 12 residues. Germline V lookup: CDR1 MNHNS, CDR2 SASEGT. Deletions cut 10 bases from V and 5 bases from J, with 15 bases between. The CDR3 region has the DNA TGTGCCACCGCCCTGGACAGCCACGAGCAGTACGTC. It translates to CATALDSHEQYV.

This clone was detected only once. V and J are TRBV10-3 and TRBJ1-2; 7 nucleotides agree with TRBD1. Germline assignment: CDR1 ENHRY and CDR2 SYGVKD. V lost 4 bases to trimming and J lost 6 bases; unmatched junction nucleotides: 2. This CDR3 has 12 amino acids. As DNA, the CDR3 is TGTGCCATCAGTGCGAGGGGGCATGGCTACACCTTC. Protein product: CAISARGHGYTF.

In its sample, this clone was seen once. This chain links TRBV28 with TRBJ1-4; no firm D call. CDR3 length: 14 amino acids. The ends were cut back, 3 bases at V and 4 bases at J, with 9 bases in the middle. The germline V gene encodes CDR1 MDHEN and CDR2 SYDVKM. CDR3 in DNA: TGTGCCAGCAGTTTTGGCACGAATAATGAAAAACTGTTTTTT. This sequence encodes CASSFGTNNEKLFF.